This T cell receptor beta chain was sequenced during a study of OX40 agonist ivuxolimab in advanced cancers. Overall study context: Treatment of patients was with ivuxolimab, an agonistic anti-OX40 (CD134) antibody. Patients in the trial were receiving intravenous ivuxolimab every 2 weeks, at doses of 0.01 to 10 mg/kg.

Sequencing used immunoSEQ multiplex PCR; TCRdb keeps in-frame clones, though not all of them. The table lists around 70,000 clones, more than 75% of them singletons. As for this clone: Its specificity is not known.

Patients were excluded for autoimmune disease history or systemic immunosuppression. Between the trimmed V and J ends, which lost 6 bases and 4 bases, there was a span of 21 bases. Per germline, CDR1 LNHDA and CDR2 SQIVND (reference sequence). The CDR3 has 16 amino acids. The study, taken as a whole, reports: At 0.1 to 3.0 mg/kg and by week 6, clonal expansion occurred in CD4+ and CD8+ blood T cells.

This rearrangement joins TRBV19 to TRBJ1-2; no reliable D call. This receptor was obtained from an adult with an advanced solid tumor such as melanoma, head and neck, liver or kidney cancer. Specimen: CD4+ or CD8+ T cells sorted from blood, collected in a trial of the OX40 agonist ivuxolimab. The CDR3 sequence is CASRRITGDSTYGYTF. The CDR3 nucleotides are TGTGCCAGTAGAAGAATCACCGGGGATTCAACCTATGGCTACACCTTC.